The present entry profiles one T cell receptor beta chain with its context. What it binds is unknown. The data are from a study of beta chain features in type 1 diabetes. Study-wide results and caveats: Fewer junction insertions and more nucleotide deletions appeared in type 1 diabetes patients.

The CDR3 is made up of 12 amino acids. The ends were cut back, 2 bases at V and 4 bases at J, with 7 bases in the middle. Germline V gives CDR1 SGHRS, CDR2 YFSETQ. Once sorted, every population was more than 95% pure. Reverse transcribing all isolated RNA meant expressed TCRB transcripts were sequenced. The average output of naive, central memory and regulatory T cell samples was about 3.57 million reads. The method was immunoSEQ multiplex PCR; TCRdb's version includes in-frame clones alone and lacks a portion of them. The data show about 160,000 clones, 7% to 10% seen once. The sequence was collected from a woman younger than 35 in good health. The sequenced material came from central memory CD4+ T cells from blood. The V gene is TRBV5-1, the J gene TRBJ2-7; D uncertain. The CDR3 region is CASSFTGYEQYF. DNA for the CDR3: TGCGCCAGCAGCTTTACCGGGTACGAGCAGTACTTC.